These 18 T cell receptor beta chains share one sample of origin, sequenced in a study of blood T cells in healthy people across ages. Alongside a J-beta primer mix, a sample-barcoded 5' primer served in a second PCR lasting roughly 7 to 11 cycles. TCRdb passed the 5' RACE reads through MiXCR, listing each CDR3 protein once. The repertoire holds some 1,800,000 distinct CDR3 sequences, with 39% as singletons. The sequenced sample was blood. These receptors came from a human donor in good health.

The J gene is TRBJ2-7, the V gene TRBV7-9; D might be TRBD1 (5 bases). This CDR3 region has 14 residues. Looked up from germline, CDR1 is SEHNR and CDR2 is FQNEAQ (reference sequence). V lost 1 base to trimming and J lost 3 bases, with 10 bases between them. CDR3 DNA: TGTGCCAGCAGCTTAGGACAGCTCGTCTACGAGCAGTACTTC. Translated: CASSLGQLVYEQYF.

The CDR3 DNA reads as TGCAGTGCCCCCCCGGGGGGTTTACCCTTAGGGACTAATGAAAAACTGTTTTTT. It encodes CSAPPGGLPLGTNEKLFF. This rearrangement joins TRBV20-1 to TRBJ1-4; perhaps TRBD1 as D (5 bases). Germline CDR1 and CDR2: DFQATT and SNEGSKA (reference sequence). Between the trimmed V and J ends, which lost 6 bases and 2 bases, there was a span of 25 bases. The CDR3 consists of 18 residues.

As regards this clonotype: The conserved closing phenylalanine or tryptophan is absent in this CDR3, likely reflecting a read error. The chain recombines TRBV29-1 with TRBJ2-4, with no clear D. CDR3 length equals 11 residues. Trimming removed 4 bases from V and 5 bases from J, with 6 bases in between. Germline V gene data show CDR1 as SQVTM and CDR2 as ANQGSEA. In DNA, the CDR3 is TGCAGCGTTGTTTTGCAAAACATTCAGTACTGC. As protein: CSVVLQNIQYC.

This rearrangement joins TRBV20-1 to TRBJ2-1, with TRBD2 matching 15 bases. CDR1 and CDR2 from the germline V gene are DFQATT and SNEGSKA (reference sequence). Germline trimming cut 3 bases from V and 1 base from J; bases unmatched to any gene: 10. This CDR3 comprises 19 residues. CDR3 loop: CSASHSGTSGGTSYNEQFF. CDR3 bases: TGCAGTGCTAGCCATTCCGGGACTAGCGGGGGGACTTCCTACAATGAGCAGTTCTTC.

This clonotype was seen more than once but under ten times. The chain joins TRBV6-6 to TRBJ2-7, with D hard to call. Trimming took off 6 bases at V and 3 bases at J, with 15 bases between the two ends. This CDR3 spans 14 amino acids. Germline CDR1 is MNHNY and CDR2 is SVGAGI (reference sequence). In nucleotides, the CDR3 is TGTGCCAGCAGCGTATCAGGACGGATCTACGAGCAGTACTTC. The encoded protein is CASSVSGRIYEQYF.

This clonotype came up a few times. The rearrangement links TRBV6-5 to TRBJ2-5; the D gene is possibly TRBD2 (6 bases). This CDR3 has 15 residues. Germline lookup yields CDR1 MNHEY and CDR2 SVGAGI. Trimming pared 1 base from V and 5 bases from J, leaving 14 bases between. DNA for the CDR3: TGTGCCAGCAGTTACTTTTCCGGGGGTCCGGAGACCCAGTACTTC. Protein sequence: CASSYFSGGPETQYF.

The rearrangement joins TRBV4-1 to TRBJ2-5; D is unresolved. The V end was cut by 0 bases, the J end by 5 bases, with 19 bases between. Germline CDR1 reads MGHRA; CDR2 reads YSYEKL. The CDR3 has 17 amino acids. The CDR3, as DNA: TGCGCCAGCAGCCAAGAACCCCTGGGCCTTGGGGTGGAGACCCAGTACTTC. As protein: CASSQEPLGLGVETQYF.

This clonotype has more than one count but fewer than ten. The chain links TRBV5-1 to TRBJ2-7; D possibly uses TRBD1 or TRBD2 (5 bases each). This CDR3 spans 14 amino acids. The ends were cut back, 4 bases at V and 6 bases at J, with 17 bases in the middle. Germline values: CDR1 SGHRS, CDR2 YFSETQ. Written as DNA, the CDR3 is TGCGCCAGCAGCCGGGACGGTGGGTCATCCGAGCAGTACTTC. Amino acid sequence: CASSRDGGSSEQYF.

This clonotype was seen more than once but under ten times. CDR3 in DNA: TGTGCCAGCAGTCCGGACCCTGAGGTAAAGCCCCAGCATTTT. It is translated as CASSPDPEVKPQHF. The gene calls are TRBV12-3 or TRBV12-4 and TRBJ1-5; D remains unclear. The CDR3 totals 14 residues. The germline V and J ends were trimmed by 5 bases and 8 bases, with 16 bases remaining between them.

J is TRBJ2-1 and V is TRBV7-9; tentative D call: TRBD1 (6 bases). Trimming left V 6 bases short and J 5 bases short, with 14 bases between. The CDR3 covers 14 residues. Germline V gene sequence: CDR1 SEHNR, CDR2 FQNEAQ (reference sequence). The CDR3 coding sequence is TGTGCCAGCAGTTATCAGGGGACCCACAATGAGCAGTTCTTC. Protein sequence: CASSYQGTHNEQFF.

The V call is TRBV28, the J call TRBJ2-3; the match to TRBD2 covers 14 bases. Germline CDR1 reads MDHEN; CDR2 reads SYDVKM. The CDR3 is 19 amino acids. Trimming removed 8 bases from V and 2 bases from J; junction bases left unmatched: 15. As DNA, the CDR3 is TGTGCCAGCGGACCCCCCAGACTAGCGGGGGGGCGAACCACAGATACGCAGTATTTT. Amino acids: CASGPPRLAGGRTTDTQYF.

V usage is TRBV20-1 and J usage is TRBJ2-3, with D perhaps being TRBD1 or TRBD2 (5 bases each). Trimming cost V 5 bases and J 1 base, with 13 bases left between them. The germline CDR1 and CDR2 sequences are DFQATT and SNEGSKA (reference sequence). This CDR3 spans 14 amino acids. This chain's CDR3 is CSALGPKGTDTQYF. CDR3 coding DNA: TGCAGTGCTCTGGGACCCAAGGGCACAGATACGCAGTATTTT.

The V and J genes are TRBV7-9 and TRBJ1-5, with D hard to call. The CDR3 is 15 amino acids. Germline CDR1 is SEHNR and CDR2 is FQNEAQ (reference sequence). V was trimmed by 5 bases and J by 6 bases, leaving 17 bases between them. The DNA for the CDR3 is TGTGCCAGCAGCCTAATGGATCCTGGTTTTCAGCCCCAGCATTTT. Translated, it gives CASSLMDPGFQPQHF.

The rearrangement joins TRBV27 to TRBJ2-5; 11 nucleotides align to TRBD1. V lost 4 bases and J lost 9; bases outside the gene matches: 10. The CDR3 sequence is 15 residues long. Germline CDR1 MNHEY, CDR2 SMNVEV (reference sequence). In DNA, the CDR3 is TGTGCCAGCAGTTCATCCCGGACAGGGGGCCTTGCCCAGTACTTC. Protein product: CASSSSRTGGLAQYF.

The chain is built from TRBV6-6 and TRBJ1-1; D gene uncertain. The V end lost 6 bases, the J end lost 7 bases, and 12 bases lay between the germline ends. Germline-derived CDR1 and CDR2 are MNHNY and SVGAGI (reference sequence). This CDR3 is 12 amino acids long. The CDR3 sequence is CASRNSLYEAFF. The DNA of the CDR3 is TGTGCCAGCAGGAACAGCTTGTATGAAGCTTTCTTT.

This chain uses TRBV29-1 with TRBJ2-7; D is tentatively TRBD1 or TRBD2 (5 bases each). Germline V gives CDR1 SQVTM, CDR2 ANQGSEA. Trimming left V 6 bases short and J 3 bases short, with 12 bases between. The CDR3 is 12 amino acids. In nucleotides, the CDR3 is TGCAGCGTGGGAGACAGTCGCTACGAGCAGTACTTC. Its translation is CSVGDSRYEQYF.

V usage is TRBV29-1 and J usage is TRBJ2-3; either TRBD1 or TRBD2 may supply D (5 bases each). V gave up 5 bases and J gave up 3 bases, with 12 bases separating them. The CDR3 sequence is 13 residues long. The germline V gene encodes CDR1 SQVTM and CDR2 ANQGSEA. The CDR3 coding sequence is TGCAGCGTTCGTGGGGGTCGTACAGATACGCAGTATTTT. Translation: CSVRGGRTDTQYF.

The V call is TRBV29-1, the J call TRBJ2-1; 11 nucleotides match TRBD2. The germline V gene has CDR1 SQVTM and CDR2 ANQGSEA. The length of the CDR3 is 16 residues. With 3 bases clipped from V and 5 bases from J, the junction kept 9 bases outside the gene matches. DNA for the CDR3: TGCAGCGTTGAGGGATTAGCGGGGGGGTCGAACAATGAGCAGTTCTTC. Translating gives CSVEGLAGGSNNEQFF.